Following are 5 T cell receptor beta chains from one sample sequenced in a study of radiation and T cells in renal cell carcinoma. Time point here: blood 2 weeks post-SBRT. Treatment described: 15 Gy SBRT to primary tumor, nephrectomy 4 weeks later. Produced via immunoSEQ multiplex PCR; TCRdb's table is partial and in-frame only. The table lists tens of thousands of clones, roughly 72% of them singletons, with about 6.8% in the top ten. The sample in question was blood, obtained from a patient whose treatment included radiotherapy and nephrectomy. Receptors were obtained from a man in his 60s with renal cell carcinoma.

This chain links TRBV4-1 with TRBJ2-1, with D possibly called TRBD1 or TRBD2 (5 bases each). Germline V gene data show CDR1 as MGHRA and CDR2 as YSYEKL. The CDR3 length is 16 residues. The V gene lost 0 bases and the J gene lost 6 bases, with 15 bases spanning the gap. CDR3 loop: CASSQDDGAFSNEQFF. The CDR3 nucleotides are TGCGCCAGCAGCCAAGATGACGGGGCCTTTAGCAATGAGCAGTTCTTC.

CDR3 amino acids: CASRRGTSGREETQYF. The CDR3 DNA sequence: TGTGCCAGCAGACGAGGGACTAGCGGGAGGGAGGAGACCCAGTACTTC. This chain connects TRBV7-3 to TRBJ2-5; 16 bases fit TRBD2. CDR1 is SGHTA, CDR2 FQGTGA, per germline. The CDR3 consists of 16 residues. With 6 bases clipped from V and 5 bases from J, the junction kept 6 bases outside the gene matches.

CDR3 coding DNA: TGTGCCAGCGGTGAAGGCCTCGAGCAGTACTTC. Translated: CASGEGLEQYF. This sequence joins TRBV7-9 and TRBJ2-5; D gene unclear. The DNA matches TRBJ2-7 better at its end, which makes the J call doubtful. In germline, CDR1 is SEHNR, CDR2 FQNEAQ (reference sequence). The CDR3 runs to 11 residues.

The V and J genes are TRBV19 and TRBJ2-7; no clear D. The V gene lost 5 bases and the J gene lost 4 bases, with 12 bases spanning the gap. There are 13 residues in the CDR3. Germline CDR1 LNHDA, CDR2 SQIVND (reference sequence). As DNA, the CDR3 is TGTGCCAGTAGTGTCGGGCTACCTTACGAGCAGTACTTC. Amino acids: CASSVGLPYEQYF.

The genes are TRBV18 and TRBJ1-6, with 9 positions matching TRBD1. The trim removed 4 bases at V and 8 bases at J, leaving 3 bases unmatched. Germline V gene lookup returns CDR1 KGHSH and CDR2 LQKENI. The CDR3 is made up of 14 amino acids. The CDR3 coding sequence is TGTGCCAGCTCACGGGACAGGGCGGATTCACCCCTCCACTTT. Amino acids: CASSRDRADSPLHF.